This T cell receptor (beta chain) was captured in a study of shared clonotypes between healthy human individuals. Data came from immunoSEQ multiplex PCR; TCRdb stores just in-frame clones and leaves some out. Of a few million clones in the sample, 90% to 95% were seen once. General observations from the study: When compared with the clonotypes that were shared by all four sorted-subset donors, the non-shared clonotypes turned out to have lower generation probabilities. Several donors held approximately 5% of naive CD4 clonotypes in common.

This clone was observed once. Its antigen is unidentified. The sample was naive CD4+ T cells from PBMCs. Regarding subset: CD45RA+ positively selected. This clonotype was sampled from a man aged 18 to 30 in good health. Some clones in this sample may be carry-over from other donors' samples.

CDR3 DNA sequence: TGTGCCAGCAGCTTAGACCGACTAGCGGGAGTCGACGAGCAGTACTTC. Its protein product is CASSLDRLAGVDEQYF. The chain has TRBV7-8 and TRBJ2-7; 12 bases match TRBD2. The CDR3 extends over 16 amino acids. The germline V gene has CDR1 SGHVS and CDR2 FQNEAQ. Trimming cost V 1 base and J 5 bases; bases outside gene matches: 6. Based on the CDR3 plus reference TRBV7-8 and TRBJ2-7, the full variable domain is GAGVSQSPRYKVAKRGQDVALRCDPISGHVSLFWYQQALGQGPEFLTYFQNEAQLDKSGLPSDRFFAERPEGSVSTLKIQRTQQEDSAVYLCASSLDRLAGVDEQYFGPGTRLTVT.